This T cell receptor beta chain was sequenced for a study of CD8+ T cells in alopecia areata. The sorting of PBMCs gave CD4+ and CD8+ T cells. This CDR3 comprises 12 residues. The V and J ends lost 2 bases and 8 bases respectively, with 9 bases between them. Looked up from germline, CDR1 is SEHNR and CDR2 is FQNEAQ (reference sequence). Overall study results and limits: Scalp lesions, especially in alopecia totalis/universalis, had higher clonality than normal scalp. Against the mouse data, patients shared TCRs less clearly, possibly for HLA reasons.

This clone was counted only a few times. Its antigen is undetermined. Investigators isolated RNA and reverse transcribed it into cDNA to act as the sequencing template. Sequenced by immunoSEQ multiplex PCR; TCRdb stores in-frame clones only, minus some. The sample holds over 150,000 clones, 45% to 70% seen once. The sequencing sample was made of CD8+ T cells sorted from blood. The TCR was taken from a human donor in good health. The rearrangement links TRBV7-9 to TRBJ1-2; D call uncertain. This CDR3 is CASSLPPNGYTF. CDR3 sequence (DNA): TGTGCCAGCAGCTTACCCCCGAACGGCTACACCTTC. The full variable domain, with the rest looked up from reference TRBV7-9 and TRBJ1-2, is DTGVSQNPRHKITKRGQNVTFRCDPISEHNRLYWYRQTLGQGPEFLTYFQNEAQLEKSRLLSDRFSAERPKGSFSTLEIQRTEQGDSAMYLCASSLPPNGYTFGSGTRLTVV.